These T cell receptor beta chains were read from a single sample in a study of T cell responses to AZD1222 COVID-19 vaccine. Data came from immunoSEQ multiplex PCR; TCRdb stores just in-frame clones and leaves some out. The sample contains approximately 150,000 clones, 92% of which appear only once. The sample in question was peripheral blood, obtained on day 0 of AZD1222 vaccination. The source is an adult in good health. Both conserved end residues are part of each CDR3. A D gene is named only where the DNA matches it firmly. A row's size may be missing; if present it is once, few, many or a size class.

j_call: TRBJ2-1; clone_size: -; d_call: TRBD2; v_call: TRBV19; cdr3_nt: TGTGCCAGTTCCTGGACTAGCGGCGTTAATGAGCAGTTCTTC; cdr3_aa: CASSWTSGVNEQFF
j_call: TRBJ1-1; clone_size: -; d_call: -; v_call: TRBV6-1; cdr3_nt: TGTGCCAGCAGTGATAAGAGACAGATGAACACTGAAGCTTTCTTT; cdr3_aa: CASSDKRQMNTEAFF
j_call: TRBJ1-4; clone_size: -; d_call: TRBD1; v_call: TRBV11-1; cdr3_nt: TGTGCCAGCAGCTCCTTGACAGGGGAGGGTGAAAAACTGTTTTTT; cdr3_aa: CASSSLTGEGEKLFF
j_call: TRBJ2-5; clone_size: -; d_call: TRBD2; v_call: TRBV11-2; cdr3_nt: TGTGCCAGCAGCTCGTTAGCGGGGGGGCAGTTAGAGACCCAGTACTTC; cdr3_aa: CASSSLAGGQLETQYF
j_call: TRBJ2-7; clone_size: -; d_call: TRBD2; v_call: TRBV5-4; cdr3_nt: TGTGCCAGCAGCTTGGGCGCTAGCGGGGGGGTACGCGAGCAGTACTTC; cdr3_aa: CASSLGASGGVREQYF
j_call: TRBJ2-1; clone_size: -; d_call: -; v_call: TRBV7-2; cdr3_nt: TGTGCCAGCAGCTTAGTGGCAGGGGGGTTCAATGAGCAGTTCTTC; cdr3_aa: CASSLVAGGFNEQFF
j_call: TRBJ1-6; clone_size: -; d_call: TRBD1; v_call: TRBV10-3; cdr3_nt: TGTGCCATCAGGTCCGGGACAGAAACTCTTCCCCTCCACTTT; cdr3_aa: CAIRSGTETLPLHF
j_call: TRBJ2-5; clone_size: once; d_call: TRBD2; v_call: TRBV10-3; cdr3_nt: TGTGCCATCAGTGAGTCAGGTGCCGCGACTAGCCGGGAGACCCAGTACTTC; cdr3_aa: CAISESGAATSRETQYF
j_call: TRBJ2-7; clone_size: -; d_call: TRBD1; v_call: TRBV3-1/TRBV3-2; cdr3_nt: TGTGCCAGCAGCTTTGAGACAGGGGTGGTCGAGCAGTACTTC; cdr3_aa: CASSFETGVVEQYF
j_call: TRBJ1-4; clone_size: once; d_call: -; v_call: TRBV27; cdr3_nt: TGTGCCAGCAGTTTATTTGGGGATTCCGCAACTAATGAAAAACTGTTTTTT; cdr3_aa: CASSLFGDSATNEKLFF
j_call: TRBJ1-1; clone_size: -; d_call: -; v_call: TRBV7-2; cdr3_nt: TGTGCCAGCAGCTTGTGGACAGTTAACACTGAAGCTTTCTTT; cdr3_aa: CASSLWTVNTEAFF
j_call: TRBJ1-2; clone_size: few; d_call: -; v_call: TRBV3-1/TRBV3-2; cdr3_nt: TGTGCCAGCAGCCAGGCCGGACAGAACTATGGCTACACCTTC; cdr3_aa: CASSQAGQNYGYTF
j_call: TRBJ1-2; clone_size: -; d_call: TRBD1; v_call: TRBV30; cdr3_nt: TGTGCCTGGAGCGCCGGTCATACAGGGGTAAATGGCTACACCTTC; cdr3_aa: CAWSAGHTGVNGYTF
j_call: TRBJ2-7; clone_size: -; d_call: TRBD2; v_call: TRBV5-1; cdr3_nt: TGCGCCAGCAGCTCTAACCGACTAGCGGGCGTGCGATCGACCCCCTACGAGCAGTACTTC; cdr3_aa: CASSSNRLAGVRSTPYEQYF
j_call: TRBJ2-1; clone_size: -; d_call: TRBD2; v_call: TRBV6-2/TRBV6-3; cdr3_nt: TGTGCCAGCAGTTACTTAGCGGGAGGCCGGGATGAGCAGTTCTTC; cdr3_aa: CASSYLAGGRDEQFF
j_call: TRBJ1-1; clone_size: -; d_call: -; v_call: TRBV4-1; cdr3_nt: TGCGCCAGCAGCAAAGGACTGAACACTGAAGCTTTCTTT; cdr3_aa: CASSKGLNTEAFF
j_call: TRBJ1-2; clone_size: -; d_call: -; v_call: TRBV4-1; cdr3_nt: TGCGCCAGCAGACAGCCGGGGGAATATGGCTACACCTTC; cdr3_aa: CASRQPGEYGYTF
j_call: TRBJ2-3; clone_size: -; d_call: TRBD1; v_call: TRBV6-6; cdr3_nt: TGTGCCAGCGAACAGGGGGGAACAGATACGCAGTATTTT; cdr3_aa: CASEQGGTDTQYF
j_call: TRBJ1-3; clone_size: -; d_call: TRBD1; v_call: TRBV5-1; cdr3_nt: TGCGCCAGCAGCATCGGGACAGTGGGAAACACCATATATTTT; cdr3_aa: CASSIGTVGNTIYF
j_call: TRBJ1-2; clone_size: once; d_call: TRBD1; v_call: TRBV7-9; cdr3_nt: TGTGCCAGCAGCTTGTCTTTGACAGGGGATAACTATGGCTACACCTTC; cdr3_aa: CASSLSLTGDNYGYTF
j_call: TRBJ2-1; clone_size: few; d_call: TRBD2; v_call: TRBV30; cdr3_nt: TGTGCCTGGAGTCGCATGACTAGCGGGAGATTCTACAATGAGCAGTTCTTC; cdr3_aa: CAWSRMTSGRFYNEQFF
j_call: TRBJ1-4; clone_size: -; d_call: -; v_call: TRBV12-3/TRBV12-4; cdr3_nt: TGTGCCAGCAGTTTATGGGGGAGTGAAAAACTGTTTTTT; cdr3_aa: CASSLWGSEKLFF
j_call: TRBJ1-1; clone_size: -; d_call: -; v_call: TRBV27; cdr3_nt: TGTGCCAGCAGTTTAGCCGGAGGGAACACTGAAGCTTTCTTT; cdr3_aa: CASSLAGGNTEAFF